This TCR beta chain derives from a study of T cell responses to AZD1222 COVID-19 vaccine. Note on this clone: No antigen is known for it.

Profiled with immunoSEQ multiplex PCR; TCRdb holds only in-frame clones, not every one. The sample lists some 250,000 clones, 90% to 95% occurring once. Germline values: CDR1 LNHDA, CDR2 SQIVND (reference sequence). CDR3 length: 13 amino acids. Trimming left V 7 bases short and J 0 bases short, with 9 bases between. Study-level findings and limits: Baseline testing showed seropositivity in only a handful of AZD1222 recipients. Most donors were white British, females outnumbered males, and clonal diversity was possibly underestimated. Spike-specific TCR breadth and depth went up after people got two AZD1222 doses.

The chain joins TRBV19 to TRBJ1-1; D is possibly TRBD1 (5 bases). The origin of this receptor is an adult who received the AZD1222 COVID-19 vaccine. Specimen: peripheral blood, collected 28 days after the second AZD1222 dose. In nucleotides, the CDR3 is TGTGCCAGTATCGGGACGCTGAACACTGAAGCTTTCTTT. Its translation: CASIGTLNTEAFF.